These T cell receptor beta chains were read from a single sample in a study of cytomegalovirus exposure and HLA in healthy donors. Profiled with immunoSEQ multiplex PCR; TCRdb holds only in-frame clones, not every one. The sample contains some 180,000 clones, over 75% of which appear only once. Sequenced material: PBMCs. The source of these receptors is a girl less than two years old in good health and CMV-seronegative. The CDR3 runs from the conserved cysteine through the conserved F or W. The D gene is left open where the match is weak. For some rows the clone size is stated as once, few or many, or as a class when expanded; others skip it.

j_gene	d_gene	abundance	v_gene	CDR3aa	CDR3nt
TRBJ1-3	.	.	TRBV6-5	CASSAYGDSGNTIYF	TGTGCCAGCAGTGCCTACGGGGACTCTGGAAACACCATATATTTT
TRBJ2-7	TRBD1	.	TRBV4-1	CASSLPDRDGDEQYF	TGCGCCAGCAGCTTACCGGACAGGGACGGAGACGAGCAGTACTTC
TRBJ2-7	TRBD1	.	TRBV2	CASRTGTGIHLGEQYF	TGTGCCAGCAGGACCGGGACAGGGATACATCTGGGCGAGCAGTACTTC
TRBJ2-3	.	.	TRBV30	CAWSVPAGAPTDTQYF	TGTGCCTGGAGTGTACCCGCGGGGGCCCCCACAGATACGCAGTATTTT
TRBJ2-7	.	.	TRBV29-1	CSVGTATYEQYF	TGCAGCGTTGGGACAGCCACCTACGAGCAGTACTTC
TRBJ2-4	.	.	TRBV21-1	CASSKVQVRRKNIQYF	TGTGCCAGCAGCAAAGTTCAGGTAAGACGGAAAAACATTCAGTACTTC
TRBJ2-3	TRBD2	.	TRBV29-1	CSVEELGGNTQYF	TGCAGCGTTGAGGAGCTGGGGGGGAATACGCAGTATTTT
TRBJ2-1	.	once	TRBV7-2	CASSLAGVVNEQFF	TGTGCCAGCAGCTTAGCAGGGGTAGTTAATGAGCAGTTCTTC
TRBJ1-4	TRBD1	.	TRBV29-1	CSVGILGTGYEKLFF	TGCAGCGTTGGTATTCTAGGGACAGGATACGAAAAACTGTTTTTT
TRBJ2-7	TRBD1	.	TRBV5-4	CASSPDGGTGGYEQYF	TGTGCCAGCAGCCCGGACGGGGGTACAGGGGGGTACGAGCAGTACTTC
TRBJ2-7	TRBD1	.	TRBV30	CAWSVGLDRLGYEQYF	TGTGCCTGGAGTGTAGGGTTGGACAGGTTGGGGTACGAGCAGTACTTC
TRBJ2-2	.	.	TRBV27	CASSLYPGIRITGELFF	TGTGCCAGCAGTTTATATCCGGGGATTAGAATAACCGGGGAGCTGTTTTTT
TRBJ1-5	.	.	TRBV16	CASSQGQTGTNQPQHF	TGTGCCAGCAGCCAAGGACAGACTGGGACCAATCAGCCCCAGCATTTT
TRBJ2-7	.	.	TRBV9	CAPPYSSYEQYF	TGTGCACCCCCTTATAGCTCCTACGAGCAGTACTTC
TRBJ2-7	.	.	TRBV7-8	CASSSNSGYEQYF	TGTGCCAGCAGCTCAAACTCAGGGTACGAGCAGTACTTC
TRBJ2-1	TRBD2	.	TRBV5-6	CASSLVSSGGYEQFF	TGTGCCAGCAGCTTGGTTTCTAGCGGGGGGTATGAGCAGTTCTTC
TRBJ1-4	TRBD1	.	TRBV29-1	CSAATGIHEKLFF	TGCAGCGCCGCGACAGGGATACATGAAAAACTGTTTTTT
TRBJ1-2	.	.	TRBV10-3	CAISENGDAGYGYTF	TGTGCCATCAGCGAGAATGGGGATGCAGGGTACGGCTACACCTTC
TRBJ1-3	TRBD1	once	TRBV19	CASSAGQGRNTIYF	TGTGCCAGTAGTGCTGGACAGGGTAGAAACACCATATATTTT
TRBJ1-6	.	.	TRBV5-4	CASSFTGLFYNSPLHF	TGTGCCAGCAGCTTCACAGGGCTCTTCTATAATTCACCCCTCCACTTT
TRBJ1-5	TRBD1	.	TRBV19	CASSTFRDRGNQPQHF	TGTGCCAGTAGCACGTTCCGGGACAGGGGCAATCAGCCCCAGCATTTT
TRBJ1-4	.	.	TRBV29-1	CSALRDGPNEKLFF	TGCAGCGCATTGCGGGACGGACCAAATGAAAAACTGTTTTTT
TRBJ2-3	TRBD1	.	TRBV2	CASPGQGGTSSTDTQYF	TGTGCCAGCCCGGGACAGGGGGGGACCTCTAGCACAGATACGCAGTATTTT
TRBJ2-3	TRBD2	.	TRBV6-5	CASRTLAEGTDTQYF	TGTGCCAGCAGGACACTAGCGGAAGGCACAGATACGCAGTATTTT
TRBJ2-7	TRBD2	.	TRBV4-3	CASSQDPSGTFSYEQYF	TGCGCCAGCAGCCAAGACCCTAGCGGAACTTTCTCCTACGAGCAGTACTTC
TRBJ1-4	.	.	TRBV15	CATSRFARVGEKLFF	TGTGCCACCAGCAGATTTGCCAGGGTGGGGGAAAAACTGTTTTTT
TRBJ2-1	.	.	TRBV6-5	CASRPRQGGYNEQFF	TGTGCCAGCAGACCCCGACAGGGAGGCTACAATGAGCAGTTCTTC
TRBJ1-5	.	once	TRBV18	CASSPDRDQPQHF	TGTGCCAGCTCGCCCGACAGAGATCAGCCCCAGCATTTT
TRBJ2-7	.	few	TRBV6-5	CASRPGTLGAEQYF	TGTGCCAGCAGACCCGGGACATTGGGGGCCGAGCAGTACTTC
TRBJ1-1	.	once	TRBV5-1	CASSLFINNALTGKNTEAFF	TGCGCCAGCAGCTTGTTTATAAATAATGCTTTGACAGGAAAGAACACTGAAGCTTTCTTT
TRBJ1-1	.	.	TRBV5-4	CASSLITQGTEAFF	TGTGCCAGCAGCTTGATTACCCAGGGCACTGAAGCTTTCTTT
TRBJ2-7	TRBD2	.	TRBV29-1	CSVERGLAGAHYEQYF	TGCAGCGTTGAGCGTGGACTAGCGGGAGCCCACTACGAGCAGTACTTC
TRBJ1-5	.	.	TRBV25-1	CASSVLVSNQPQHF	TGTGCCAGCAGTGTTCTCGTTAGCAATCAGCCCCAGCATTTT
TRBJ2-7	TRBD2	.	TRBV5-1	CASSFGTSGSDEQYF	TGCGCCAGCAGCTTCGGGACTAGCGGGTCCGACGAGCAGTACTTC
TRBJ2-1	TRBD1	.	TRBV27	CASSLHRGWSSYNEQFF	TGTGCCAGCAGTTTGCACAGGGGCTGGAGCTCCTACAATGAGCAGTTCTTC
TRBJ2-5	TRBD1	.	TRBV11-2	CASSLRTGEQETQYF	TGTGCCAGCAGCTTAAGGACAGGGGAGCAAGAGACCCAGTACTTC
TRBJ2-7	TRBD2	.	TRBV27	CASSSLIAGGMTEQYF	TGTGCCAGCAGTTCCCTAATAGCGGGAGGCATGACCGAGCAGTACTTC
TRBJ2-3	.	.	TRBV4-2	CASSQVAEGTDTQYF	TGTGCCAGCAGCCAAGTAGCGGAGGGTACAGATACGCAGTATTTT
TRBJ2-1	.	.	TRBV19	CASRTGGDEQFF	TGTGCCAGTAGGACAGGTGGGGATGAGCAGTTCTTC
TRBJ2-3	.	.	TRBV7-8	CASSPSGSTDTQYF	TGTGCCAGCAGCCCCTCAGGGTCCACAGATACGCAGTATTTT
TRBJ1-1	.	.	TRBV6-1	CASSESQMNTEAFF	TGTGCCAGCAGTGAGTCACAGATGAACACTGAAGCTTTCTTT